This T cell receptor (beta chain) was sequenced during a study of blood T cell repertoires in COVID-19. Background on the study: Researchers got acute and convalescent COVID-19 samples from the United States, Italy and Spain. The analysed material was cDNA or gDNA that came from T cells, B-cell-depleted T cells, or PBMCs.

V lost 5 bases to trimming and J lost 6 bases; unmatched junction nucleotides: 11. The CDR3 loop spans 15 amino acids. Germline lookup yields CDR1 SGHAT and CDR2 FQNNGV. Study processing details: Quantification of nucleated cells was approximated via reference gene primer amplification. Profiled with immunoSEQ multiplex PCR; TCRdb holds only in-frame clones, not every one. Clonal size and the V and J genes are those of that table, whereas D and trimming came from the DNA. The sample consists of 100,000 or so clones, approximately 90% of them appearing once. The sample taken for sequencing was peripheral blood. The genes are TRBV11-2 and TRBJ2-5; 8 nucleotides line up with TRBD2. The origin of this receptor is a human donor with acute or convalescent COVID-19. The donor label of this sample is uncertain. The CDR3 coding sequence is TGTGCCAGCAGCATGGGACTAGGTGGTTTAAAGACCCAGTACTTC. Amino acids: CASSMGLGGLKTQYF.